This TCR beta chain was identified during a study of T cells after yellow fever vaccination. Study results and caveats: Once the booster was given, most primary-vaccination clones reappeared, at over 95% for CD4 and over 85% for CD8.

Using its own MiXCR run on the 5' RACE reads, TCRdb lists one record per CDR3 protein. This table holds about 300,000 distinct CDR3 sequences, around 6.8% found once. A note on this clonotype: Its antigen is currently unknown.

Between the trimmed V and J ends, which lost 11 bases and 2 bases, there was a span of 6 bases. The germline V gene has CDR1 MNHEY and CDR2 SVGAGI. The CDR3 consists of 10 residues. The TCR sequence derives from a man in his late teens or twenties who received the YFV17D yellow fever vaccine. Sample: PBMCs, taken about 49 days after the first yellow fever vaccination. The chain carries TRBV6-5 and TRBJ1-2; D not certain. CDR3 in amino acids: CAAGNYGYTF. In DNA form, the CDR3 reads TGTGCCGCGGGCAACTATGGCTACACCTTC.